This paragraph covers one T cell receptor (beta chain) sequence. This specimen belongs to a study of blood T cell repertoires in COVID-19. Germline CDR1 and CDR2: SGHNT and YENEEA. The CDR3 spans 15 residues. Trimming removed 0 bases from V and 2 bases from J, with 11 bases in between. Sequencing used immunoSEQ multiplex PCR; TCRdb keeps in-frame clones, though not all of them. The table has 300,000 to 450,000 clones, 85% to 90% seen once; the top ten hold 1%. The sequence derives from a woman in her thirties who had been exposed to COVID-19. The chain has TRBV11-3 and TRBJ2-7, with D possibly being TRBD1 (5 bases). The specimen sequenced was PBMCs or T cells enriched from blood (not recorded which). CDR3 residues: CASSLEPGSPYEQYF. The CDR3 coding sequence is TGTGCCAGCAGCTTAGAACCAGGGTCCCCCTACGAGCAGTACTTC. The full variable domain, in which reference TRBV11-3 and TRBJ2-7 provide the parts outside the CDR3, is EAGVVQSPRYKIIEKKQPVAFWCNPISGHNTLYWYLQNLGQGPELLIRYENEEAVDDSQLPKDRFSAERLKGVDSTLKIQPAELGDSAVYLCASSLEPGSPYEQYFGPGTRLTVT.